These 21 T cell receptor beta chains were all obtained from the same sample, sequenced in a study of blood T cell repertoires in COVID-19. Profiling relied on immunoSEQ multiplex PCR, and the TCRdb table lists in-frame clones only, not all of them. The table lists a few hundred thousand clones, less than 85% of them singletons. Sequences were obtained from peripheral blood. Every receptor here comes from a woman over 75 with acute or convalescent COVID-19.

The chain uses TRBV18 and TRBJ2-7; 7 bases are shared with TRBD1. V lost 3 bases, J lost 4 bases, and 3 bases stayed unmatched. The CDR3 runs 13 residues. CDR1 is KGHSH, CDR2 LQKENI, per germline. This CDR3 is CASSPTGLYEQYF. CDR3 in DNA: TGTGCCAGCTCACCGACAGGGTTATACGAGCAGTACTTC.

The CDR3 DNA is TGTGCCAGCAGCTCTGGACTAGCGGGCCCCTCTGGGGCCAACGTCCTGACTTTC. Translating gives CASSSGLAGPSGANVLTF. V and J are TRBV5-5 and TRBJ2-6; 11 bases are shared with TRBD2. The V gene's germline CDR1 is SGHKS and CDR2 YYEKEE (reference sequence). This CDR3 spans 18 amino acids. Losses at the gene ends were 3 bases for V and 0 bases for J; bases not matched to a gene: 5.

This chain links TRBV12-3 or TRBV12-4 with TRBJ1-2; D gene unclear. Trimming left V 3 bases short and J 8 bases short, with 10 bases between. This CDR3 contains 12 residues. As DNA, the CDR3 is TGTGCCAGCAGTTTGGGAGAGGCAGGCTACACCTTC. Translation gives CASSLGEAGYTF.

The CDR3 spells CASSSGTLYSTDTQYF. The CDR3 coding sequence is TGCGCCAGCAGCTCCGGGACTCTTTATAGCACAGATACGCAGTATTTT. The V call is TRBV5-1, the J call TRBJ2-3; D might be TRBD2 (6 bases). The V gene's germline CDR1 is SGHRS and CDR2 YFSETQ. The CDR3 has 16 amino acids. V dropped 3 bases and J dropped 0 bases, with 14 bases sitting between them.

To note about this clone: Within the sample, other DNA sequences also encode this same CDR3. The V gene is TRBV3-1 (or the pseudogene TRBV3-2), the J gene TRBJ1-5; 7 bases are shared with TRBD1. The V and J ends lost 4 bases and 2 bases, in that order; junction bases with no gene match: 2. The CDR3 length is 14 residues. The V gene's germline CDR1 is LGHDT and CDR2 YNNKEL (reference sequence). The CDR3 protein is CASSPTGGNQPQHF. The CDR3 DNA reads as TGTGCCAGCAGCCCTACAGGGGGCAATCAGCCCCAGCATTTT.

The V gene is TRBV10-3, the J gene TRBJ2-3; 8 positions agree with TRBD2. CDR1 is ENHRY and CDR2 is SYGVKD in the germline V gene. This CDR3 spans 13 amino acids. V lost 5 bases and J lost 5; bases outside the gene matches: 3. The CDR3 nucleotides are TGTGCCATCAGTTTCGGGGGGGAAGATACGCAGTATTTT. Translation gives CAISFGGEDTQYF.

This chain's CDR3 is CASSQATGGLGNTIYF. The DNA of the CDR3 is TGTGCCAGCAGCCAGGCTACAGGGGGTCTAGGAAACACCATATATTTT. V and J are TRBV4-2 and TRBJ1-3, with 8 bases fitting TRBD1. CDR3 length: 16 residues. Germline V CDR1 and CDR2: LGHNA, YNFKEQ. J lost 4 bases, V lost 3 bases, and 8 bases had no gene match.

The rearrangement uses TRBV5-6 and TRBJ1-2; TRBD1 matches at 9 bases. The CDR3 runs 15 residues. Germline trimming cut 5 bases from V and 2 bases from J; bases unmatched to any gene: 7. Germline CDR1 and CDR2: SGHDT and YYEEEE. Written as DNA, the CDR3 is TGTGCCAGCAGTTACCCGGGACAGGGAAACTATGGCTACACCTTC. Its protein is CASSYPGQGNYGYTF.

This chain joins TRBV9 and TRBJ2-7; 9 nucleotides match TRBD2. The CDR3 loop spans 17 amino acids. The germline V gene has CDR1 SGDLS and CDR2 YYNGEE. V shed 3 bases and J 2 bases; nucleotides not matched to a gene: 12. This chain's CDR3 is CASSEFSAGGNTYEQYF. The CDR3 DNA reads TGTGCCAGCAGCGAGTTCTCGGCGGGGGGGAATACCTACGAGCAGTACTTC.

The CDR3 DNA sequence: TGTGCCAGCAGCACGCAACAGGTTCTTAGTGAAAAACTGTTTTTT. It encodes CASSTQQVLSEKLFF. V usage is TRBV7-8 and J usage is TRBJ1-4; D is possibly TRBD1 (5 bases). The germline CDR1 and CDR2 sequences are SGHVS and FQNEAQ. Trimming pared 5 bases from V and 7 bases from J, leaving 17 bases between. The CDR3 is made up of 15 amino acids.

This rearrangement joins TRBV3-1 (or the pseudogene TRBV3-2) to TRBJ2-7, with a weak D call TRBD1 (6 bases). Germline V gives CDR1 LGHDT, CDR2 YNNKEL (reference sequence). The CDR3 sequence is 12 residues long. The CDR3 reads CASSQAVGHVVV. The CDR3 DNA follows: TGTGCCAGCAGCCAAGCAGTGGGACACGTGGTCGTC.

Comments on this clone: One end of the junction is discordant with germline, which a read error may explain. The rearrangement links TRBV19 to TRBJ2-5, with TRBD2 identical over 11 bases. Germline assignment: CDR1 LNHDA and CDR2 SQIVND (reference sequence). The CDR3 has 15 amino acids. The CDR3 coding sequence is TGTGCCAGTAGTTTAGATAGCGGGGGGGAAGAGACCCAGTACTTC. Its translation: CASSLDSGGEETQYF.

The chain couples TRBV7-2 to TRBJ2-3, with D possibly TRBD1 on 5 matching bases. V lost 5 bases and J 14 bases, leaving 17 bases between the germline ends. Germline CDR1 is SGHTA and CDR2 is FQGNSA. The CDR3 has 12 residues. CDR3: CASSPTERPTYF. The CDR3 DNA reads TGTGCCAGCAGCCCGACAGAGAGGCCCACGTATTTT.

CDR3 sequence reads: CATSPSGGANNEQFF. Here the CDR3 DNA reads TGTGCCACCAGCCCAAGCGGGGGGGCTAACAATGAGCAGTTCTTC. This rearrangement joins TRBV15 to TRBJ2-1; TRBD2 matches at 10 bases. This CDR3 contains 15 residues. Germline CDR1 reads LNHNV; CDR2 reads YYDKDF (reference sequence). V shed 5 bases and J 5 bases; nucleotides not matched to a gene: 6.

This clone was recorded only once. The chain recombines TRBV6-1 with TRBJ1-5; D perhaps matches TRBD1 (5 bases). V shed 2 bases and J shed 2 bases, with 13 bases lying between them. CDR1 is MNHNS and CDR2 is SASEGT in the germline V gene. The CDR3 is 16 residues long. In DNA form, the CDR3 reads TGTGCCAGCAGTGAACAAACCGCCAGGGGCAATCAGCCCCAGCATTTT. Its translation: CASSEQTARGNQPQHF.

The genes are TRBV29-1 and TRBJ2-5, with a possible D match to TRBD2 (7 bases). The CDR3 is made up of 15 amino acids. Germline CDR1 and CDR2: SQVTM and ANQGSEA. V was shortened by 4 bases and J by 3 bases, with 18 bases between the two germline ends. CDR3 sequence reads: CSVAPAGHREETQYF. CDR3 nucleotide sequence: TGCAGCGTTGCCCCAGCGGGACACAGGGAAGAGACCCAGTACTTC.

This chain links TRBV27 with TRBJ2-7; D may be TRBD1 (6 bases). With 4 bases removed from V and 7 bases from J, the gap between germline ends came to 11 bases. The CDR3 is 12 residues long. Germline V CDR1 and CDR2: MNHEY, SMNVEV (reference sequence). The chain's CDR3 is CASSYRVGEQYF. CDR3 sequence (DNA): TGTGCCAGCAGTTACAGGGTCGGAGAGCAGTACTTC.

This chain uses TRBV2 with TRBJ1-5; 10 bases align to TRBD1. After removal of 4 bases from V and 4 bases from J, the junction contained 4 bases not matched to a gene. The germline gives CDR1 SNHLY, CDR2 FYNNEI. There are 15 residues in the CDR3. The CDR3 reads CASSARTGGNQPQHF. Written as DNA, the CDR3 is TGTGCCAGCAGTGCCCGGACAGGGGGAAATCAGCCCCAGCATTTT. The variable domain in full, with the rest retrieved from reference TRBV2 and TRBJ1-5, is EPEVTQTPSHQVTQMGQEVILRCVPISNHLYFYWYRQILGQKVEFLVSFYNNEISEKSEIFDDQFSVERPDGSNFTLKIRSTKLEDSAMYFCASSARTGGNQPQHFGDGTRLSIL.

V and J are TRBV5-1 and TRBJ1-4; possibly TRBD1 for D (5 bases). This CDR3 is 17 amino acids long. V gave up 4 bases and J gave up 3 bases, with 19 bases separating them. From germline, CDR1 is SGHRS and CDR2 YFSETQ. CDR3 sequence: CASSHSGTAGANEKLFF. As DNA, the CDR3 is TGCGCCAGCAGCCACAGCGGGACTGCAGGAGCTAATGAAAAACTGTTTTTT.

The chain couples TRBV7-2 to TRBJ1-5, with 7 bases lining up with TRBD1. Germline V lookup: CDR1 SGHTA, CDR2 FQGNSA. V was pared by 1 base and J by 1 base, with 1 base of the junction left unmatched. This CDR3 region has 15 residues. The CDR3 is CASSLDRGSNQPQHF. The CDR3 DNA reads TGTGCCAGCAGCTTAGACAGGGGAAGCAATCAGCCCCAGCATTTT.

This sequence joins TRBV5-4 and TRBJ1-1, with a weak D call TRBD1 (6 bases). Trimming removed 3 bases from V and 0 bases from J, with 12 bases in between. The germline gives CDR1 SGHNT, CDR2 YYREEE (reference sequence). The CDR3 consists of 15 residues. CDR3 nucleotides: TGTGCCAGCAGCTCTGGTGGGGGCTTGAACACTGAAGCTTTCTTT. It yields the protein CASSSGGGLNTEAFF.